The rows below give T cell receptor beta chains drawn from one sample of a study of cytomegalovirus exposure and HLA in healthy donors. Measured with immunoSEQ multiplex PCR; TCRdb has only the in-frame clones, and not every one. The data show approximately 170,000 clones, with over 65% seen just once and less than 3.5% held by the top ten. Sequencing used PBMCs. All receptors derive from a woman aged 40 to 50 in good health and CMV-seropositive. Both conserved end residues are part of each CDR3. D genes are given only for firm matches. Size tells how often a clone was seen (once, few, many) or the class of an expanded clone, and some rows leave it out.

CDR3 DNA | CDR3 protein | J gene | clone size | D gene | V gene
TGTGCCAGCAGTTCCGGGGACAGGAAGAATTCACCCCTCCACTTT | CASSSGDRKNSPLHF | TRBJ1-6 | few | TRBD1 | TRBV6-5
TGCGCCAGCAGCCAAGACACGGGGAGTCGGACAGATACGCAGTATTTT | CASSQDTGSRTDTQYF | TRBJ2-3 | few | . | TRBV4-3
TGTGCCAGCTCACCGATGCGGGACGTCCCCAAGGAGCAGTACTTC | CASSPMRDVPKEQYF | TRBJ2-7 | . | . | TRBV18
TGCGCCAGCAGCGCCGGACTAGCTGAGCAGTTCTTC | CASSAGLAEQFF | TRBJ2-1 | once | TRBD2 | TRBV5-1
TGCGCCAGCAGCTTGGCCGGGACTAGCGGGGGGGATGAGCAGTTCTTC | CASSLAGTSGGDEQFF | TRBJ2-1 | few | TRBD2 | TRBV5-1
TGTGCCAGCAGCCCGGGGGGGACAGGGCAAACCGGGGAGCTGTTTTTT | CASSPGGTGQTGELFF | TRBJ2-2 | . | . | TRBV9
TGTGCCAGCAGCCTATATAGCGGGGCCTACAATGAGCAGTTCTTC | CASSLYSGAYNEQFF | TRBJ2-1 | . | TRBD2 | TRBV7-3
TGTGCCAGCAGCCGGGGGGGGTCAGATATGTTGAGGACTGAAGCTTTCTTT | CASSRGGSDMLRTEAFF | TRBJ1-1 | once | . | TRBV5-4
TGTGCCAGCAGCCCGGCCGGGGGGCGGGGGGTAGCCGGGGAGCTGTTTTTT | CASSPAGGRGVAGELFF | TRBJ2-2 | . | TRBD2 | TRBV4-2
TGTGCCAGCAGCCGGACAGGGCAACTCGCTGGCTACACCTTC | CASSRTGQLAGYTF | TRBJ1-2 | . | TRBD1 | TRBV7-3
TGTGCCAGTAGCAGGGGAGGGGCTCATCGGTACGAGCAGTACTTC | CASSRGGAHRYEQYF | TRBJ2-7 | few | . | TRBV19
TGTGCCAGCAGTTTAAACGGGGGAGTCACAGAGACCCAGTACTTC | CASSLNGGVTETQYF | TRBJ2-5 | . | . | TRBV27
TGTGCCAGCTCCAAAGGGGGGAACACCGGGGAGCTGTTTTTT | CASSKGGNTGELFF | TRBJ2-2 | . | . | TRBV18
TGCGCCAGCAGCCCGTTTACGGGCGAGCAGTACTTC | CASSPFTGEQYF | TRBJ2-7 | . | . | TRBV4-1
TGTGCCAGCAGCTTTAGGACAGGGGCTAACTATGGCTACACCTTC | CASSFRTGANYGYTF | TRBJ1-2 | . | TRBD1 | TRBV7-6
TGTGCCAGCAGCCAAGATTTAACGGGGAATAATTCACCCCTCCACTTT | CASSQDLTGNNSPLHF | TRBJ1-6 | few | . | TRBV4-2
TGTGCCAGCAGTGTGGACGGGAGGTTGGGCGAGCAGTACTTC | CASSVDGRLGEQYF | TRBJ2-7 | . | TRBD2 | TRBV25-1
TGTGCCAGTAGTATCAGGACAGGGGGAGGAGAGACCCAGTACTTC | CASSIRTGGGETQYF | TRBJ2-5 | once | TRBD1 | TRBV19
TGTGCCAGCAGTTCGCCAGATCCTAGCACAGATACGCAGTATTTT | CASSSPDPSTDTQYF | TRBJ2-3 | few | . | TRBV27
TGTGCCAGCAGCTCATTGTACGAGCAGTACTTC | CASSSLYEQYF | TRBJ2-7 | few | . | TRBV7-9
TGTGCCAGTAGTTGGGGCCAGATGAACACTGAAGCTTTCTTT | CASSWGQMNTEAFF | TRBJ1-1 | . | . | TRBV19
TGTGCCAGCAGTGACCCACCCGACGGGGTCCGGACTGAAGCTTTCTTT | CASSDPPDGVRTEAFF | TRBJ1-1 | . | . | TRBV2
TGTGCCAGTACCGAGACTAGCGGCCACAATGAGCAGTTCTTC | CASTETSGHNEQFF | TRBJ2-1 | . | TRBD2 | TRBV19